The T cell receptor beta chain described here comes from a study of technical replicates of blood from a few donors. Only in-frame clones appear in the TCRdb table, and some are missing; sequencing was by immunoSEQ multiplex PCR. In the table there are tens of thousands of clones, 85% to 95% of which are singletons. CDR1 SGDLS and CDR2 YYNGEE come from the germline V gene. With 0 bases removed from V and 8 bases from J, the gap between germline ends came to 14 bases. CDR3 length equals 14 residues. The gene calls are TRBV9 and TRBJ1-2; D not resolved. The sequencing input was T cells isolated from PBMCs. The source is a human donor in good health. The CDR3 DNA sequence: TGTGCCAGCAGCGTAGCCTGGGCTCGGGAGGGCTACACCTTC. Its translation: CASSVAWAREGYTF.